This TCR beta chain was identified during a study of T cells after yellow fever vaccination. As for the study in general: SMART-Seq v4 Ultra Low Input handled preparation of low-cell-number fractions. Points from the study as a whole: Reappearing after the booster were most of the clones from primary vaccination (roughly 96% CD4, approximately 88% CD8). Bulk-population clonotypes that are abundant could appear as contaminants in FACS-sorted repertoires.

Looked up from germline, CDR1 is MNHNS and CDR2 is SASEGT. V lost 4 bases, J lost 9 bases, and 13 bases lay in between. There are 13 residues in the CDR3. TCRdb processed the 5' RACE reads anew with MiXCR; each CDR3 protein has one entry. The sample holds about 340,000 distinct CDR3 sequences, roughly an eighth seen once. Notes on this clonotype: Its antigen is unidentified.

This chain uses TRBV6-1 with TRBJ2-1; the D is unclear. This receptor was taken from a man in his late teens or twenties who received the YFV17D yellow fever vaccine. This sample comprised CD4+ T cells sorted from PBMCs, obtained 15 days after the yellow fever booster vaccination. The CDR3 is CASSGNSWGEQFF. For the CDR3, the DNA is TGTGCCAGCAGTGGCAACTCCTGGGGTGAGCAGTTCTTC.